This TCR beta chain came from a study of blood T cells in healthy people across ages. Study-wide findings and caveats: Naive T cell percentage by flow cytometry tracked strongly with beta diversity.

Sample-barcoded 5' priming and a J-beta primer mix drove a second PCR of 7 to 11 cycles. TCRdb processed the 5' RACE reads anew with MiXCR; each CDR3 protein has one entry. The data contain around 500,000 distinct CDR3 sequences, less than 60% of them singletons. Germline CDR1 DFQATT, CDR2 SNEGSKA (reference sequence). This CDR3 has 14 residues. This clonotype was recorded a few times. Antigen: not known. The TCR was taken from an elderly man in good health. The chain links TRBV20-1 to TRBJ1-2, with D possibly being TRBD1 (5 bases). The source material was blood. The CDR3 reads CTIRAQETNYGYTF. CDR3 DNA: TGCACCATCAGGGCCCAGGAGACTAACTATGGCTACACCTTC.